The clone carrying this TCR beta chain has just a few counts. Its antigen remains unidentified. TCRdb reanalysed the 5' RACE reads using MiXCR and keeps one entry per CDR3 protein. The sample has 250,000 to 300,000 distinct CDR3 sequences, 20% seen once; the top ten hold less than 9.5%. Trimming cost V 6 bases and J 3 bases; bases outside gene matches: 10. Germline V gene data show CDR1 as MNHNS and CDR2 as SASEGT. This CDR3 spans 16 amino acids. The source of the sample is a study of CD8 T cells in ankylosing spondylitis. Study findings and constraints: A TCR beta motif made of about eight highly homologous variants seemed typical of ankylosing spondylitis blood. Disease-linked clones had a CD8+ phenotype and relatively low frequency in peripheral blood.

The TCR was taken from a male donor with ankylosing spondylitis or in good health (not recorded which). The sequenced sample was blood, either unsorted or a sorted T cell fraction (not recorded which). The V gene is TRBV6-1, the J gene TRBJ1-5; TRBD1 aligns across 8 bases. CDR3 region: CASSDRGVRANQPQHF. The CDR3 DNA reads TGTGCCAGCAGCGACAGGGGAGTGAGGGCCAATCAGCCCCAGCATTTT.